The rows below give T cell receptor beta chains drawn from one sample of a study of T cell responses to AZD1222 COVID-19 vaccine. Libraries were prepared by immunoSEQ multiplex PCR; TCRdb keeps only in-frame clonotypes and omits some of them. Among 150,000 to 200,000 clones, 85% to 95% were seen once, and the ten largest hold 4% to 5.5%. Sequencing was performed on peripheral blood, taken 28 days after the second AZD1222 dose. The receptors stem from an adult who received the AZD1222 COVID-19 vaccine. The conserved cysteine and the conserved F or W are not part of the CDR3 here. D genes are given only for firm matches.

J: TRBJ2-3; V: TRBV5-6; D: NA; CDR3: ASSLIQGSTDTQY
J: TRBJ1-1; V: TRBV2; D: TRBD1; CDR3: ASTKEGQGVNEAF
J: TRBJ1-5; V: TRBV3-1/TRBV3-2; D: NA; CDR3: ASSQDNSNQPQH
J: TRBJ2-7; V: TRBV28; D: TRBD2; CDR3: ASSVAGEGDEQY
J: TRBJ1-2; V: TRBV5-4; D: NA; CDR3: ASSLEQSRYGYT
J: TRBJ1-2; V: TRBV9; D: TRBD1; CDR3: ASSGTGGASPNYGYT
J: TRBJ2-3; V: TRBV28; D: NA; CDR3: ASSLIGRTVTDTQY
J: TRBJ2-7; V: TRBV28; D: NA; CDR3: ASSAGVIYSSYEQY
J: TRBJ2-1; V: TRBV7-9; D: TRBD2; CDR3: ASSWTSGRHNEQF
J: TRBJ2-3; V: TRBV7-2; D: TRBD2; CDR3: ASSLAGTSGTDNTQY
J: TRBJ1-1; V: TRBV4-1; D: NA; CDR3: ASSQDGDNRWGAEAF
J: TRBJ1-5; V: TRBV19; D: NA; CDR3: ASSMAREDQPQH
J: TRBJ1-5; V: TRBV18; D: NA; CDR3: ASRETGGSNQPQH
J: TRBJ1-2; V: TRBV30; D: NA; CDR3: AWSTGVNYGYT
J: TRBJ2-7; V: TRBV4-2; D: TRBD2; CDR3: ASSQDGASGTIN
J: TRBJ2-1; V: TRBV9; D: NA; CDR3: ASSVEAYPYNEQF